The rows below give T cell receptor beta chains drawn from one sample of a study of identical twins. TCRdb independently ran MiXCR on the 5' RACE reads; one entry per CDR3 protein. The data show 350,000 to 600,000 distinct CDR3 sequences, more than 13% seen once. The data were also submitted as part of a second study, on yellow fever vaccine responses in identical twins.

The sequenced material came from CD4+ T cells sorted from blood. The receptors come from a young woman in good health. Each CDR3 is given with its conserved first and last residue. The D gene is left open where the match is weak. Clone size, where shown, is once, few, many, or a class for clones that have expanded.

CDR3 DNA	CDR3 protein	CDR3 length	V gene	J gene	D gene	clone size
TGCGCCAGCAGCTTGGAACTAGCGGGGGGGAGCACAGATACGCAGTATTTT	CASSLELAGGSTDTQYF	17	TRBV5-1	TRBJ2-3	TRBD2	.
TGCAGTGCTAGAGATTACACTATTGGGGGAACCGACAATGAGCAGTTCTTC	CSARDYTIGGTDNEQFF	17	TRBV20-1	TRBJ2-1	.	few
TGTGCCAGCAGTTCGGGACTATCGCAAGAGACCCAGTACTTC	CASSSGLSQETQYF	14	TRBV6-5	TRBJ2-5	TRBD2	few
TGTGCCAGCAGCTTAAACCCAGGGTGGGAGACCCAGTACTTC	CASSLNPGWETQYF	14	TRBV7-3	TRBJ2-5	.	.
TGCAGTGCTATCCTCAAACGGGAGACTAACAATGAGCAGTTCTTC	CSAILKRETNNEQFF	15	TRBV20-1	TRBJ2-1	.	.
TGTGCCAGCTCACGACTAGCGGGAAACGAGCAGTACTTC	CASSRLAGNEQYF	13	TRBV18	TRBJ2-7	TRBD2	few
TGCAGTGGCCAGGGGGGCCAAGAGACCCAGTACTTC	CSGQGGQETQYF	12	TRBV20-1	TRBJ2-5	.	.
TGCGCCAGCAGCTGGGGACAGAGACGCACAGATACGCAGTATTTT	CASSWGQRRTDTQYF	15	TRBV5-1	TRBJ2-3	TRBD1	few
TGCAGTGCTAGAGGGGGGTCTAGCACAGATACGCAGTATTTT	CSARGGSSTDTQYF	14	TRBV20-1	TRBJ2-3	.	many
TGTGCCAGCAGTCCGAGGACAGGTCAAACATCCGAGCAGTACTTC	CASSPRTGQTSEQYF	15	TRBV12-3/TRBV12-4	TRBJ2-7	TRBD1	many
TGTGCCAGCTCACTAATTACTAGCGGGGGTACCTACAATGAGCAGTTCTTC	CASSLITSGGTYNEQFF	17	TRBV18	TRBJ2-1	TRBD2	.
TGTGCCAGCAGTGTCATTTTTCAAGAGACCCAGTACTTC	CASSVIFQETQYF	13	TRBV28	TRBJ2-5	.	.
TGCAGTGCAGTACTAGTTAGACGAGAGACCCAGTACTTC	CSAVLVRRETQYF	13	TRBV20-1	TRBJ2-5	.	many
TGTGCCAGCAGTGAACACAGGGGCATCGCAGATACGCAGTATTTT	CASSEHRGIADTQYF	15	TRBV25-1	TRBJ2-3	TRBD1	few
TGCAGCGTTGGGAATAGCGGGAGAACAGATACGCAGTATTTT	CSVGNSGRTDTQYF	14	TRBV29-1	TRBJ2-3	TRBD2	few
TGTGCCAGCAGGTCGACAGGGGTGGGATCACCCCTCCACTTT	CASRSTGVGSPLHF	14	TRBV2	TRBJ1-6	TRBD1	few
TGTGCCAGCAGTCCCGCAGGGTTTATGAACACTGAAGCTTTCTTT	CASSPAGFMNTEAFF	15	TRBV28	TRBJ1-1	.	few
TGTGCCAGCAGTTTTCAGGGGGTCTACGAGCAGTACTTC	CASSFQGVYEQYF	13	TRBV28	TRBJ2-7	TRBD1	.
TGTGCCAGCACAGGACCAGCGGGTCCCTACGAGCAGTACTTC	CASTGPAGPYEQYF	14	TRBV6-2/TRBV6-3	TRBJ2-7	.	few
TGCAGTGGTATAGGCTCTAGCAGCACAGATACGCAGTATTTT	CSGIGSSSTDTQYF	14	TRBV20-1	TRBJ2-3	.	few
TGCGCCAGCAGATGGGACAACCGAAACACCGGGGAGCTGTTTTTT	CASRWDNRNTGELFF	15	TRBV5-1	TRBJ2-2	.	.
TGTGCCAGCAGCTTAGAAATGTGGAAGCAGTACTTC	CASSLEMWKQYF	12	TRBV7-2	TRBJ2-7	.	.
TGTGCCAGCACAGAGTTCCCCGGGGAGCTGTTTTTT	CASTEFPGELFF	12	TRBV2	TRBJ2-2	.	.
TGTGCCACCAGGAGGGACAGGCCCTCCTACGAGCAGTACTTC	CATRRDRPSYEQYF	14	TRBV15	TRBJ2-7	TRBD1	few
TGTGCCAGCAGTCCGAGGACAGGGATAAGCACAGATACGCAGTATTTT	CASSPRTGISTDTQYF	16	TRBV28	TRBJ2-3	TRBD1	.
TGTGCCAGCTCAGCTAGCAAGGCAAATGAGCAGTTCTTC	CASSASKANEQFF	13	TRBV18	TRBJ2-1	.	once
TGCGCCAGCAGCGGGCTAGCAATAAGCACAGATACGCAGTATTTT	CASSGLAISTDTQYF	15	TRBV5-1	TRBJ2-3	.	few
TGTTTCTCCTACGAGCAGTACTTC	CFSYEQYF	8	TRBV24-1	TRBJ2-7	.	many
TGTGCCAGCAGCCAAGAAGAGGAATATACCTACGAGCAGTACTTC	CASSQEEEYTYEQYF	15	TRBV4-2	TRBJ2-7	.	few
TGTGCCTGGAAGGGACAGGGGGATGGCTACACCTTC	CAWKGQGDGYTF	12	TRBV30	TRBJ1-2	TRBD1	few
TGTGCCACCAGCCGGGACCGCGTCTCTGGAAACACCATATATTTT	CATSRDRVSGNTIYF	15	TRBV15	TRBJ1-3	.	many
TGTGCCATCAGTACTGAGGCAGAGACCCAGTACTTC	CAISTEAETQYF	12	TRBV10-3	TRBJ2-5	.	.
TGCAGCGTTGAAAGGGGCACCGGGGAGCTGTTTTTT	CSVERGTGELFF	12	TRBV29-1	TRBJ2-2	.	many
TGTGCCAGCAGTGAAGCTCCGGGACAAAAGGCCTACAATGAGCAGTTCTTC	CASSEAPGQKAYNEQFF	17	TRBV25-1	TRBJ2-1	.	few